The present T cell receptor beta chain was sequenced within a study of PD-L1 blockade in urothelial cancer. Study-level information: Each blood sample yielded a median of about 140,000 T cells.

Templates that were synthetic TCR analogs were spiked into each PCR. Profiled with immunoSEQ multiplex PCR; TCRdb holds only in-frame clones, not every one. The sample carries 100,000 to 150,000 clones, around 88% recorded once. Regarding time point: peripheral blood 6 weeks after treatment start. The study enrolled patients with locally advanced or metastatic urothelial carcinoma. This clone appeared a single time. The CDR3 is made up of 14 amino acids. Per germline, CDR1 MNHEY and CDR2 SMNVEV (reference sequence). V lost 5 bases to trimming and J lost 0 bases, with 9 bases between them. The source was PBMCs, collected around atezolizumab (anti-PD-L1) treatment. This chain connects TRBV27 to TRBJ2-3, with no clear D. This TCR came from a man aged 45-60 years with urothelial cancer. The chain's CDR3 is CASSPRLSTDTQYF. CDR3 nucleotide sequence: TGTGCCAGCAGTCCCCGACTGAGCACAGATACGCAGTATTTT.